Listed below are T cell receptor beta chains from one sample, sequenced in a study of cytomegalovirus exposure and HLA in healthy donors. The protocol was immunoSEQ multiplex PCR, while the TCRdb copy is restricted to in-frame clones and leaves out a portion. Here the sample spans around 150,000 clones, 64% being singletons. Sequencing input: PBMCs. Receptor source: a woman aged 25 to 39 in good health and CMV-seropositive. CDR3s leave out the opening cysteine and the closing phenylalanine or tryptophan. Each record gives: V gene, CDR3 protein.

>TRBV5-1
ASSLGQHYYEQY
>TRBV6-4
ASSAMAGTEAF
>TRBV7-9
ASSPWDRANTEAF
>TRBV19
ASSKARSYEQY
>TRBV5-1
ASSRTEDRLNTEAF
>TRBV9
ASSVEAQGRGYT
>TRBV9
ASSANSGNTIY
>TRBV28
ASSLYAGTLYEQY
>TRBV6-1
ASRRPGTGHEQY
>TRBV1
TSSFKIFPGNTIY
>TRBV27
ASSSSGTVIYEQY
>TRBV29-1
SVARPKTGGYYGYT
>TRBV5-1
ASSLGSGSGQPQH
>TRBV4-1
ASSYDRGSEQY
>TRBV6-6
ASRFLNSGANVLT
>TRBV7-9
ASSFVTDRRGYT
>TRBV9
ASSPRGETYEQY